The 17 T cell receptor beta chains below all came from one sample that was sequenced in a study of T cell changes during pregnancy in multiple sclerosis. TCRdb's copy holds only in-frame clones and misses some; the assay was immunoSEQ multiplex PCR. This repertoire shows tens of thousands of clones, about 92% found once; its top ten account for less than 0.2%. Source: CD4+ T cells from peripheral blood mononuclear cells, taken after pregnancy. The receptors derive from a female donor in good health, enrolled as a control in a pregnancy study.

This chain joins TRBV4-3 and TRBJ1-6; TRBD1 might be the D (5 bases). V gave up 0 bases and J gave up 10 bases, with 19 bases separating them. Germline CDR1 and CDR2: LGHNA and YSLEER. This CDR3 is 17 amino acids long. CDR3 bases: TGCGCCAGCAGCCAAGATCCCCCCCACAGGTCCGGGTCACCCCTCCACTTT. Protein product: CASSQDPPHRSGSPLHF.

The chain joins TRBV2 to TRBJ2-7; no reliable D call. In germline, CDR1 is SNHLY, CDR2 FYNNEI. V lost 8 bases, J lost 2 bases, and 13 bases lay in between. This CDR3 is built from 13 residues. CDR3 protein: CASAKENAYEQYF. CDR3 in DNA: TGTGCCAGCGCCAAGGAGAATGCCTACGAGCAGTACTTC. The entire variable domain, with the rest obtained from reference TRBV2 and TRBJ2-7, is as follows: EPEVTQTPSHQVTQMGQEVILRCVPISNHLYFYWYRQILGQKVEFLVSFYNNEISEKSEIFDDQFSVERPDGSNFTLKIRSTKLEDSAMYFCASAKENAYEQYFGPGTRLTVT.

The V and J genes are TRBV5-5 and TRBJ2-2; possibly TRBD1 for D (6 bases). Germline V lookup: CDR1 SGHKS, CDR2 YYEKEE (reference sequence). This CDR3 region has 18 residues. V was pared by 0 bases and J by 4 bases, with 19 bases between. The CDR3 coding sequence is TGTGCCAGCAGCTTGGGTATCCAGACCCAGGGGCCCACCGGGGAGCTGTTTTTT. Its protein is CASSLGIQTQGPTGELFF.

The V gene is TRBV18, the J gene TRBJ1-3, with D uncertain. There are 17 residues in the CDR3. Deletions cut 3 bases from V and 0 bases from J, with 15 bases between. CDR1 KGHSH and CDR2 LQKENI come from the germline V gene. In DNA, the CDR3 is TGTGCCAGCTCACCCAAAAGCCCATTAGTCTCTGGAAACACCATATATTTT. This gives the protein CASSPKSPLVSGNTIYF. The whole variable domain, remainder taken from reference TRBV18 and TRBJ1-3, is NAGVMQNPRHLVRRRGQEARLRCSPMKGHSHVYWYRQLPEEGLKFMVYLQKENIIDESGMPKERFSAEFPKEGPSILRIQQVVRGDSAAYFCASSPKSPLVSGNTIYFGEGSWLTVV.

This chain uses TRBV29-1 with TRBJ1-2; no clear D gene. This CDR3 spans 14 amino acids. Germline CDR1 SQVTM, CDR2 ANQGSEA. The germline V and J ends were trimmed by 0 bases and 4 bases, with 12 bases remaining between them. The CDR3 is CSVEENRVIYGYTF. The CDR3 DNA reads as TGCAGCGTTGAAGAGAATCGGGTTATCTATGGCTACACCTTC.

About this clone: Other nucleotide sequences in the sample specify the same CDR3. The chain uses TRBV29-1 and TRBJ2-5; TRBD1 is a possible D gene (6 bases). Trimming removed 3 bases at V and 5 bases at J, with 10 bases between. This CDR3 spans 12 amino acids. The germline V gene has CDR1 SQVTM and CDR2 ANQGSEA. The CDR3 nucleotides read TGCAGCGTTGAGGGGGCTAGGGAGACCCAGTACTTC. Its protein product is CSVEGARETQYF. Drawing the rest from reference TRBV29-1 and TRBJ2-5, the complete variable domain is SAVISQKPSRDICQRGTSLTIQCQVDSQVTMMFWYRQQPGQSLTLIATANQGSEATYESGFVIDKFPISRPNLTFSTLTVSNMSPEDSSIYLCSVEGARETQYFGPGTRLLVL.

V usage is TRBV7-2 and J usage is TRBJ1-6; no reliable D call. Germline CDR1 is SGHTA and CDR2 is FQGNSA. CDR3 length: 15 amino acids. With 5 bases removed from V and 0 bases from J, the gap between germline ends came to 8 bases. In nucleotides, the CDR3 is TGTGCCAGCAGCCCCAAGAGCTCCTATAATTCACCCCTCCACTTT. Protein sequence: CASSPKSSYNSPLHF.

A single count supports this clone. The V and J genes are TRBV6-4 and TRBJ1-1; 8 nucleotides agree with TRBD1. The CDR3 sequence is 16 residues long. J lost 0 bases, V lost 3 bases, and 6 bases had no gene match. Germline assignment: CDR1 MRHNA and CDR2 SNTAGT. CDR3 region: CASSERPGGLNTEAFF. Here the CDR3 DNA reads TGTGCCAGCAGTGAGAGGCCAGGGGGCTTGAACACTGAAGCTTTCTTT.

On this clone: Other nucleotide sequences in the sample specify the same CDR3. The genes are TRBV6-5 and TRBJ2-2, with TRBD2 matching over 7 bases. The germline CDR1 and CDR2 sequences are MNHEY and SVGAGI. V was pared by 0 bases and J by 6 bases, with 7 bases of the junction left unmatched. This CDR3 contains 16 residues. The CDR3 loop reads CASSYSSGGRPGELFF. The CDR3 DNA follows: TGTGCCAGCAGTTACTCCTCGGGGGGTCGCCCCGGGGAGCTGTTTTTT.

V usage is TRBV6-1 and J usage is TRBJ2-1; TRBD2 agrees at 7 bases. V lost 10 bases and J lost 7; bases outside the gene matches: 13. CDR1 is MNHNS, CDR2 SASEGT, per germline. There are 14 residues in the CDR3. The CDR3 reads CATAGQAGLNEQFF. As DNA, the CDR3 is TGTGCCACAGCTGGTCAAGCGGGGCTAAATGAGCAGTTCTTC.

This chain connects TRBV7-9 to TRBJ2-2; 7 bases align to TRBD1. This CDR3 comprises 16 residues. With 3 bases clipped from V and 0 bases from J, the junction kept 4 bases outside the gene matches. Germline V gives CDR1 SEHNR, CDR2 FQNEAQ (reference sequence). The CDR3, as DNA: TGTGCCAGCAGCTTGGCAGGGGGTCCGAACACCGGGGAGCTGTTTTTT. It yields the protein CASSLAGGPNTGELFF.

This clone is a singleton in its sample. The rearrangement uses TRBV4-3 and TRBJ1-6, with D possibly being TRBD1 (6 bases). The CDR3 sequence is 15 residues long. The germline V gene has CDR1 LGHNA and CDR2 YSLEER. The V end was cut by 1 base, the J end by 10 bases, with 14 bases between. CDR3 DNA: TGCGCCAGCAGCCAAGCAGGAACAGGGACCTCACCCCTCCACTTT. It specifies CASSQAGTGTSPLHF.

The rearrangement joins TRBV5-4 to TRBJ1-1, with a possible D match to TRBD1 (6 bases). Deletions cut 4 bases from V and 3 bases from J, with 16 bases between. The CDR3 extends over 15 amino acids. CDR1 is SGHNT and CDR2 is YYREEE in the germline V gene (reference sequence). The CDR3 DNA reads TGTGCCAGCAGCCCTCTGGGCAGGGGATACACTGAAGCTTTCTTT. It specifies CASSPLGRGYTEAFF.

The chain uses TRBV19 and TRBJ1-5, with 8 bases that match TRBD1. Germline V gene sequence: CDR1 LNHDA, CDR2 SQIVND (reference sequence). The CDR3 is made up of 13 amino acids. The J segment lost 1 base and the V segment lost 9 bases, leaving 2 bases of the junction unmatched. CDR3 loop: CARTGDSNQPQHF. CDR3 nucleotide sequence: TGTGCCAGGACAGGGGACAGCAATCAGCCCCAGCATTTT.

The J gene is TRBJ2-7, the V gene TRBV11-2; perhaps TRBD1 as D (6 bases). The CDR3 covers 13 residues. CDR1 and CDR2 (germline): SGHAT, FQNNGV. Trimming took 3 bases from V and 6 from J, leaving 12 bases between them. In DNA, the CDR3 is TGTGCCAGCAGCTTTTACAGGGAAGGCGAGCAGTACTTC. Its protein is CASSFYREGEQYF.

V gene TRBV28 combines with J gene TRBJ2-2, with D tentatively TRBD1 (6 bases). Trimming removed 5 bases from V and 9 bases from J, with 13 bases in between. The CDR3 extends over 13 amino acids. In germline, CDR1 is MDHEN, CDR2 SYDVKM. The CDR3 nucleotides read TGTGCCAGCAGTCTGAGACAGGCCCGGGAGCTGTTTTTT. Translated: CASSLRQARELFF.

The rearrangement uses TRBV4-2 and TRBJ2-1, with D maybe TRBD2 (5 bases). The germline V gene has CDR1 LGHNA and CDR2 YNFKEQ. The length of the CDR3 is 13 residues. V lost 2 bases, J lost 9 bases, and 11 bases lay in between. In DNA, the CDR3 is TGTGCCAGCAGCCAATCCCAGCGGCGTGAGCAGTTCTTC. It yields the protein CASSQSQRREQFF.